These 21 T cell receptor beta chains originate from one sample sequenced in a study of cytomegalovirus exposure and HLA in healthy donors. Measured with immunoSEQ multiplex PCR; TCRdb has only the in-frame clones, and not every one. This sample carries about 240,000 clones, 75% to 90% of them seen once, and the ten largest clones take over 0.95%. Source material: PBMCs. These receptors were obtained from a woman younger than 45 in good health and CMV-seropositive.

This chain uses TRBV27 with TRBJ2-5; D is possibly TRBD1 (5 bases). CDR3 size: 14 residues. With 6 bases removed from V and 1 base from J, the gap between germline ends came to 12 bases. Per the germline V gene, CDR1 is MNHEY and CDR2 is SMNVEV (reference sequence). DNA of the CDR3: TGTGCCAGCAGCCGAACAGGAATCCAAGAGACCCAGTACTTC. It specifies CASSRTGIQETQYF.

The chain recombines TRBV5-1 with TRBJ2-3; D not certain. Germline CDR1 and CDR2: SGHRS and YFSETQ. V shed 0 bases and J shed 6 bases, with 5 bases lying between them. The CDR3 sequence is 12 residues long. The CDR3 DNA reads as TGCGCCAGCAGCTTGGCCTTGGATACGCAGTATTTT. Translated, it gives CASSLALDTQYF.

V and J are TRBV28 and TRBJ1-1; the D gene is possibly TRBD1 (5 bases). The CDR3 runs 13 residues. The ends were cut back, 3 bases at V and 1 base at J, with 6 bases in the middle. Germline V gene data show CDR1 as MDHEN and CDR2 as SYDVKM. The CDR3 loop is CASSFQGNTEAFF. In nucleotides, the CDR3 is TGTGCCAGCAGTTTCCAGGGGAACACTGAAGCTTTCTTT. Using reference TRBV28 and TRBJ1-1 for the parts outside the CDR3, the full variable domain is DVKVTQSSRYLVKRTGEKVFLECVQDMDHENMFWYRQDPGLGLRLIYFSYDVKMKEKGDIPEGYSVSREKKERFSLILESASTNQTSMYLCASSFQGNTEAFFGQGTRLTVV.

This chain connects TRBV9 to TRBJ2-1; the match to TRBD2 covers 11 bases. Germline V gene data show CDR1 as SGDLS and CDR2 as YYNGEE. The CDR3 has 16 amino acids. With V trimmed by 3 bases and J by 7 bases, 9 bases remained unmatched. The CDR3 sequence is CASSASSGRIGNEQFF. In DNA, the CDR3 is TGTGCCAGCAGCGCCTCTAGCGGGAGGATAGGAAATGAGCAGTTCTTC.

The V and J genes are TRBV5-4 and TRBJ2-5; perhaps TRBD1 as D (5 bases). CDR3 size: 15 residues. V lost 4 bases, J lost 2 bases, and 15 bases lay in between. Germline CDR1 SGHNT, CDR2 YYREEE (reference sequence). CDR3 amino acids: CASSTIQEIQETQYF. Written as DNA, the CDR3 is TGTGCCAGCAGCACGATACAGGAGATTCAAGAGACCCAGTACTTC.

The table lists this clone with a count of one. The CDR3 DNA follows: TGTGCCAGTCGAGGATCAGGGGTATACGAGCAGTACTTC. Its translation is CASRGSGVYEQYF. J is TRBJ2-7 and V is TRBV19; D is possibly TRBD1 (6 bases). This CDR3 spans 13 amino acids. V was clipped by 8 bases and J by 4 bases, with 15 bases between them. The germline V gene encodes CDR1 LNHDA and CDR2 SQIVND (reference sequence).

This chain connects TRBV27 to TRBJ2-7, with 8 bases that match TRBD2. This CDR3 contains 14 residues. V was clipped by 5 bases and J by 1 base; unmatched bases: 4. The germline V gene has CDR1 MNHEY and CDR2 SMNVEV (reference sequence). CDR3 residues: CASSVGGRSYEQYF. CDR3 nucleotide sequence: TGTGCCAGCAGTGTGGGCGGGAGGTCCTACGAGCAGTACTTC.

This clone occurred once. V usage is TRBV5-6 and J usage is TRBJ2-1; the match to TRBD2 covers 12 bases. V shed 1 base and J 1 base; nucleotides not matched to a gene: 3. The CDR3 totals 17 residues. Germline V lookup: CDR1 SGHDT, CDR2 YYEEEE. CDR3 sequence (DNA): TGTGCCAGCAGCTTGCTAGCGGGAGGGCGGTCCTACAATGAGCAGTTCTTC. Translated: CASSLLAGGRSYNEQFF.

This clone was seen only once. For the CDR3, the DNA is TGTGCCACCCTATCCGAAGCCCTTGAGCAGTTCTTC. This translates into CATLSEALEQFF. The chain has TRBV6-6 and TRBJ2-1; no firm D call. The germline CDR1 and CDR2 sequences are MNHNY and SVGAGI (reference sequence). V was trimmed by 10 bases and J by 9 bases, leaving 16 bases between them. This CDR3 has 12 residues.

The chain is built from TRBV15 and TRBJ1-1; D may be TRBD1 (6 bases). V was shortened by 2 bases and J by 0 bases, with 10 bases between the two germline ends. Germline CDR1 LNHNV, CDR2 YYDKDF (reference sequence). This CDR3 spans 15 amino acids. The CDR3 DNA is TGTGCCACCAGCAGAAACGGGACATTGAACACTGAAGCTTTCTTT. Encoded protein: CATSRNGTLNTEAFF.

The chain links TRBV19 to TRBJ1-1, with D maybe TRBD1 (5 bases). The CDR3 extends over 12 amino acids. The ends were cut back, 5 bases at V and 9 bases at J, with 13 bases in the middle. CDR1 LNHDA and CDR2 SQIVND come from the germline V gene (reference sequence). The CDR3 bases are TGTGCCAGTAGTGACCCCAGGGAAAAAGCTTTCTTT. Translation gives CASSDPREKAFF.

The V call is TRBV6-1, the J call TRBJ2-3, with 16 bases that match TRBD2. This CDR3 region has 15 residues. CDR1 is MNHNS, CDR2 SASEGT, per germline. J lost 4 bases, V lost 6 bases, and 1 base had no gene match. CDR3: CASRGLAGGPDTQYF. The CDR3 nucleotides read TGTGCCAGCAGGGGACTAGCGGGAGGGCCAGATACGCAGTATTTT.

The J gene is TRBJ2-7, the V gene TRBV5-4, with 11 bases identical to TRBD2. The CDR3 spans 16 residues. V was pared by 4 bases and J by 6 bases, with 12 bases of the junction left unmatched. Germline CDR1 is SGHNT and CDR2 is YYREEE (reference sequence). CDR3 DNA sequence: TGTGCCAGCAGCCTCATAGCGGGAGGGGGGTCGAGCGAGCAGTACTTC. As protein: CASSLIAGGGSSEQYF.

The chain carries TRBV5-1 and TRBJ1-1; a weak D match, TRBD1 (5 bases). The CDR3 is made up of 16 amino acids. V shed 2 bases and J shed 1 base, with 15 bases lying between them. Germline V gene lookup returns CDR1 SGHRS and CDR2 YFSETQ. The CDR3 DNA reads as TGCGCCAGCAGCTTCACTTCCACGGGGGGGAACACTGAAGCTTTCTTT. This encodes CASSFTSTGGNTEAFF.

The chain couples TRBV4-2 to TRBJ2-7; possibly TRBD1 for D (5 bases). V lost 4 bases and J 1 base, leaving 11 bases between the germline ends. The germline V gene has CDR1 LGHNA and CDR2 YNFKEQ. The CDR3 sequence is 14 residues long. The CDR3 coding sequence is TGTGCCAGCAGCCCCAATCAGGGTTCCTACGAGCAGTACTTC. It encodes CASSPNQGSYEQYF.

V gene TRBV28 combines with J gene TRBJ2-1; 11 nucleotides align to TRBD2. The germline CDR1 and CDR2 sequences are MDHEN and SYDVKM. J lost 3 bases, V lost 3 bases, and 4 bases had no gene match. This CDR3 region has 16 residues. As DNA, the CDR3 is TGTGCCAGCAGTTTGACTAGCGGGACCTTCTACAATGAGCAGTTCTTC. Encoded protein: CASSLTSGTFYNEQFF.

The rearrangement joins TRBV23-1 to TRBJ2-1, with 9 nucleotides matching TRBD1. TRBV23-1 is identified as an open reading frame with a role that is uncertain. Trimming removed 4 bases from V and 4 bases from J; junction bases left unmatched: 8. This CDR3 is built from 16 residues. The CDR3 nucleotides read TGCGCCAGCAGTCTCCAGAACAGGGGGCTATACAATGAGCAGTTCTTC. Encoded protein: CASSLQNRGLYNEQFF.

The chain couples TRBV27 to TRBJ2-7; TRBD2 matches at 8 bases. Looked up from germline, CDR1 is MNHEY and CDR2 is SMNVEV (reference sequence). This CDR3 is built from 14 residues. Unmatched junction bases numbered 6, after V lost 5 bases and J lost 3 bases. CDR3 DNA sequence: TGTGCCAGCAGTCCTCGGGGGGGCAACTACGAGCAGTACTTC. Encoded protein: CASSPRGGNYEQYF.

The rearrangement uses TRBV29-1 and TRBJ2-3; 9 bases agree with TRBD1. Germline V gene lookup returns CDR1 SQVTM and CDR2 ANQGSEA. After removal of 6 bases from V and 3 bases from J, the junction contained 4 bases not matched to a gene. This CDR3 is 13 amino acids long. CDR3 protein: CSVPTGGTDTQYF. For the CDR3, the DNA is TGCAGCGTCCCGACAGGGGGTACAGATACGCAGTATTTT.

The gene calls are TRBV10-1 and TRBJ2-5; 7 nucleotides align to TRBD1. V trimming: 0 bases; J trimming: 5 bases; junction bases outside the gene matches: 18. Germline V gene data show CDR1 as WNHNN and CDR2 as SYGVQD (reference sequence). This CDR3 comprises 19 residues. The CDR3 bases are TGCGCCAGCAGTGAGTCGGGGACAGCAGCCGGGACCCTGCGCGAGACCCAGTACTTC. It is translated as CASSESGTAAGTLRETQYF.

The table lists this clone with a few counts. This chain links TRBV6-5 with TRBJ2-7; D not resolved. The V end lost 6 bases, the J end lost 3 bases, and 9 bases lay between the germline ends. CDR3 length equals 12 residues. Germline CDR1 and CDR2: MNHEY and SVGAGI. The CDR3 DNA reads as TGTGCCAGCAGGGTCCCCGGCTACGAGCAGTACTTC. It codes for CASRVPGYEQYF.